The subject of this entry is one T cell receptor beta chain. Antigen: not known. One junction end disagrees with the germline gene, perhaps due to a read error. The same CDR3 is also encoded by other DNA sequences in this sample. The CDR3 contains 15 residues. Looked up from germline, CDR1 is MDHEN and CDR2 is SYDVKM. These data originate in a study of cytomegalovirus exposure and HLA in healthy donors. Study conclusions and caveats: Prediction of most subjects' HLA-A and HLA-B alleles by TCR beta sequences was reportedly accurate. Common viral pathogens were later found to be apparently linked to several of the most significant clusters.

PCR primers comprised 60 Vbeta and 13 Jbeta primers. Original methodology: Later reanalysis found around 80 million unique TCR beta chains, around 9.9 million of them shared. TCRdb's copy holds only in-frame clones and misses some; the assay was immunoSEQ multiplex PCR. V and J calls plus clone size are reproduced from that table; the DNA served to infer D and trimming. The table has approximately 190,000 clones, approximately 80% seen once. Sequencing was performed on PBMCs. The chain combines TRBV28 with TRBJ1-6, with no clear D. The clonotype comes from a woman between 50 and 59 years old in good health and CMV-seropositive. CDR3 sequence (DNA): TGTGCCAGCAGTTTGGTGTGGGCAGGAAATTCGCCCCTCCACTTT. This sequence encodes CASSLVWAGNSPLHF.